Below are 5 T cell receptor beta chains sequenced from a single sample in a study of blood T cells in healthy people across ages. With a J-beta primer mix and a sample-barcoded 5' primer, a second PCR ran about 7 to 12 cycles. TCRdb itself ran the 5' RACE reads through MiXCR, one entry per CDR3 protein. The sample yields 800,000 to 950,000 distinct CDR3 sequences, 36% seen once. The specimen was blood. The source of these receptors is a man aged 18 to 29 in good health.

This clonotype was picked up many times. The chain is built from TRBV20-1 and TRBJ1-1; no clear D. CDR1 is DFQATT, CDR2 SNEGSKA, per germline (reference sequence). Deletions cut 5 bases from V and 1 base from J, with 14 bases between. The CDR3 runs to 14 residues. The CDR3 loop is CSAPLRLTNTEAFF. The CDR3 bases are TGCAGTGCTCCACTACGATTGACGAACACTGAAGCTTTCTTT.

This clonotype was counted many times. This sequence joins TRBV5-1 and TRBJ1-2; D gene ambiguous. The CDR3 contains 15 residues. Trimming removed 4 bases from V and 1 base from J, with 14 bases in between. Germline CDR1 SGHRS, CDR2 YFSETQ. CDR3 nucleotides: TGCGCCAGCAGCCCCTCCGCGTCACATAACTATGGCTACACCTTC. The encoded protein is CASSPSASHNYGYTF.

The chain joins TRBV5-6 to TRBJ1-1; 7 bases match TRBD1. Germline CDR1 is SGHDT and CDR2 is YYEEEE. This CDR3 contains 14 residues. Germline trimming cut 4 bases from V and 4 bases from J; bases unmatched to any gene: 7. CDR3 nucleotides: TGTGCCAGCAGCCCCCCGGGACAGTCCACTGAAGCTTTCTTT. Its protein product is CASSPPGQSTEAFF.

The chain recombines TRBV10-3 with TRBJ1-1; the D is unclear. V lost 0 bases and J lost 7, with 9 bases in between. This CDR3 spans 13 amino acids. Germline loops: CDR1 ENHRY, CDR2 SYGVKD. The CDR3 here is CAISESWAGEAFF. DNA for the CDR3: TGTGCCATCAGTGAGTCTTGGGCTGGTGAAGCTTTCTTT.

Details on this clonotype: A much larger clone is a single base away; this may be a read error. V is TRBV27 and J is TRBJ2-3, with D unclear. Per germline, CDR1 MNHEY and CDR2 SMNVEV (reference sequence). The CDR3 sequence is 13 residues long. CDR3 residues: CASTRTSTDTRYF. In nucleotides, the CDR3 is TGTGCCAGCACGCGGACGAGCACAGATACGCGGTATTTT.